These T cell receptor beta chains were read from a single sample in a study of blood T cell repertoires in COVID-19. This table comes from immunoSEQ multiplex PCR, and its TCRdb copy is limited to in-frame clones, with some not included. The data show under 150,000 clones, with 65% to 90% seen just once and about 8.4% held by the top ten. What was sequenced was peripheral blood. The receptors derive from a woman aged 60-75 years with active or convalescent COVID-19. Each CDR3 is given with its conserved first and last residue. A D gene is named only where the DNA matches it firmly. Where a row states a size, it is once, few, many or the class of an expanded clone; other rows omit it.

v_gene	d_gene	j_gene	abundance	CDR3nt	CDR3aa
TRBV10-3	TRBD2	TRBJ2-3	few	TGTGCCATCGGGGGACTAGCGGGCCTCACAGATACGCAGTATTTT	CAIGGLAGLTDTQYF
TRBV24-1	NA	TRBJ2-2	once	TGTGCCACCAGTGATCAGACTAGTTCCACCGGGGAGCTGTTTTTT	CATSDQTSSTGELFF
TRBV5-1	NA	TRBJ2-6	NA	TGCGCCAGCAGGTATTCTGGGGCCAACGTCCTGACTTTC	CASRYSGANVLTF
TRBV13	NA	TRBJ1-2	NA	TGTGCCAGCAGCTTAGGTCGGGATCACTATGGCTACACCTTC	CASSLGRDHYGYTF
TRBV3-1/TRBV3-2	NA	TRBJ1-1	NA	TGTGCCAGCAGCCAAGGGAGAAACACTGAAGCTTTCTTT	CASSQGRNTEAFF
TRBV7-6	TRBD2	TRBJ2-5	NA	TGTGCCAGCAGCCCTAGCGGGGGGGCCTTGAGGACCCAGTACTTC	CASSPSGGALRTQYF
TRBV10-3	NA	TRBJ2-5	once	TGTGCCATCAGTGAAGAGGAAGAGACCCAGTACTTC	CAISEEEETQYF
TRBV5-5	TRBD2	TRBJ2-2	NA	TGTGCCAGCAGCCCGAAGGCGGGAGCTTCTAGGACCGGGGAGCTGTTTTTT	CASSPKAGASRTGELFF
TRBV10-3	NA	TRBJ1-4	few	TGTGCCATCAGCAGGGGTCCCCCAACTAATGAAAAACTGTTTTTT	CAISRGPPTNEKLFF
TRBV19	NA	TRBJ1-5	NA	TGTGCCAGTAGAATAAACAGGGTAGCCAATCAGCCCCAGCATTTT	CASRINRVANQPQHF
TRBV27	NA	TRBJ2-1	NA	TGTGCCAGCAGTCTCTCAGGGTATGAGCAGTTCTTC	CASSLSGYEQFF
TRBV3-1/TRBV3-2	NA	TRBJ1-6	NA	TGTGCCAGCAGCCAAGGCAGGGTCTATAATTCACCCCTCCACTTT	CASSQGRVYNSPLHF
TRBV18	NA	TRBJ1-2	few	TGTGCCAGCTCAACCCAACGGGACATTAACTATGGCTACACCTTC	CASSTQRDINYGYTF
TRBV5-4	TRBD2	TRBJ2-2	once	TGTGCCAGCAGAATGGGAGTAGCGGGGGTTGCCGGGGAGCTGTTTTTT	CASRMGVAGVAGELFF
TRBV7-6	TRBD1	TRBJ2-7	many	TGTGCCAGCAGCCCGACAGGGGGCGATTTCTACGAGCAGTACTTC	CASSPTGGDFYEQYF
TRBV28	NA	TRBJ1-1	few	TGTGCCAGCATTGCCTTTGGCGGAGCGAACACTGAAGCTTTCTTT	CASIAFGGANTEAFF
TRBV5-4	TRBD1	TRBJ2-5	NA	TGTGCCAGCGCTATTAGGGGGCCGGGAGAGACCCAGTACTTC	CASAIRGPGETQYF
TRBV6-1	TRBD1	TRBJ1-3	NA	TGTGCCAGCAGCCTGACAGGGGGCTTTGGCAGTGTATATTTT	CASSLTGGFGSVYF
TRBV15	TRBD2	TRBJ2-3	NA	TGTGCCACCAGCACCGGACTAGCGACTAGCACAGATACGCAGTATTTT	CATSTGLATSTDTQYF
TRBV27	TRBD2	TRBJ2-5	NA	TGTGCCAGCAGTCGGGGACTAGCGGGAGGGCCAGGGGGCGAGACCCAGTACTTC	CASSRGLAGGPGGETQYF
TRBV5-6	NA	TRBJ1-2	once	TGTGCCAGCAGGCCTGGGGGGAGGAACTATGGCTACACCTTC	CASRPGGRNYGYTF
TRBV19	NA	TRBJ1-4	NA	TGTGCCAGTAGTATTGGTAGCGAAAAACTGTTTTTT	CASSIGSEKLFF
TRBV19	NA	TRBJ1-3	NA	TGTGCCAGTAGTCTCCTCAGGCCTGGAGGCTCTGGAAACACCATATATTTT	CASSLLRPGGSGNTIYF
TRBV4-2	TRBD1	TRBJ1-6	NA	TGTGCCAGCAGCCGACAGACAGGGGATAATTCACCCCTCCACTTT	CASSRQTGDNSPLHF
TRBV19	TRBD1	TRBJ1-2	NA	TGTGCCAGTACCAAATTGTGGACAGGGAAGAGTGGCTACACCTTC	CASTKLWTGKSGYTF
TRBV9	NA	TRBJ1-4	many	TGTGCCAGCAGCGTAGGCCCCGGGACATTCCTTAATGAAAAACTGTTTTTT	CASSVGPGTFLNEKLFF
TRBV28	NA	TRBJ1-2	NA	TGTGCCAGCAGCCCCGAGACACGTTATGGCTACACCTTC	CASSPETRYGYTF
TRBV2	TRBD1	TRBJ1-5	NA	TGTGCCAGCAGTGAAACAGGGACAGGGCCCCAGCATTTT	CASSETGTGPQHF
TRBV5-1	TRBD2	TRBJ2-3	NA	TGCGCCAGCAGCAGGGAGGGGACAGATACGCAGTATTTT	CASSREGTDTQYF
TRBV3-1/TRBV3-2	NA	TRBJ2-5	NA	TGTGCCAGCAGCCAAGAGGGGGGATTTGGGGAGACCCAGTACTTC	CASSQEGGFGETQYF
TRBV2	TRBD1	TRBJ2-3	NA	TGTGCCAGCAGCCCCCTCAAACAGGGGGGCACAGATACGCAGTATTTT	CASSPLKQGGTDTQYF
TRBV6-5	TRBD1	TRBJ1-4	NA	TGTGCCAGCAGTACCCGACAGGGTCGGGATGAAAAACTGTTTTTT	CASSTRQGRDEKLFF
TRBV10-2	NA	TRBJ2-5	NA	TGCGCCAGCAGTGAGGGACTACAAGAGACCCAGTACTTC	CASSEGLQETQYF
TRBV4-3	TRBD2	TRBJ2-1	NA	TGCGCCAGCAGCCAAGATCTGAGCGGGACGGGAGCGAATAATGAGCAGTTCTTC	CASSQDLSGTGANNEQFF
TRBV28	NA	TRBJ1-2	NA	TGTGCCAGCAGTCCAACCCCGGGGAGGCAGAACTATGGCTACACCTTC	CASSPTPGRQNYGYTF
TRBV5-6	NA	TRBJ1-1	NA	TGTGCCAGCAGCTTGTTTAGGTCTGGCAGGGAAGCTTTCTTT	CASSLFRSGREAFF
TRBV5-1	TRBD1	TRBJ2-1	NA	TGCGCCAGCAGCCCGACAGGGCATAAGGGTTACAATGAGCAGTTCTTC	CASSPTGHKGYNEQFF
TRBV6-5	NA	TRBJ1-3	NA	TGTGCCAGCAGTTACTCGTGGGGAGACTCTGGAAACACCATATATTTT	CASSYSWGDSGNTIYF
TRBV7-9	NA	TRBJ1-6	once	TGTGCCAGCAGTCGGGACATGTTACCACCCCTCCACTTT	CASSRDMLPPLHF
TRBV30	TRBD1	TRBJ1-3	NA	TGTGCCTGGACCAATAAGGGACAGGGGGGAAACACCATATATTTT	CAWTNKGQGGNTIYF
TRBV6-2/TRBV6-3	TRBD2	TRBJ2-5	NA	TGTGCCAGCAGTAGCGCAGCTAGCGGGAATGAGGGGGAGACCCAGTACTTC	CASSSAASGNEGETQYF
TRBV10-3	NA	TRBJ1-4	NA	TGTGCCATCGGCGGAGGAGAAAAACTGTTTTTT	CAIGGGEKLFF
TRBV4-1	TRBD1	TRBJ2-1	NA	TGCGCCAGCAGCCAGCAGGACAGGGGGGATGAGCAGTTCTTC	CASSQQDRGDEQFF
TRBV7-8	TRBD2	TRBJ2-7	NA	TGTGCCACTAGCGGGACTGGGCTGAGGGAGCAGTACTTC	CATSGTGLREQYF
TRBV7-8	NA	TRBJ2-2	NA	TGTGCCAGCAGCCGAGACGTGACACTCACCGGGGAGCTGTTTTTT	CASSRDVTLTGELFF
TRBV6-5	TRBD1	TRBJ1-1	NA	TGTGCCAGCACCTGGACAGGAGGGAACACTGAAGCTTTCTTT	CASTWTGGNTEAFF